This TCR beta chain emerged from a study of tumor-infiltrating lymphocytes in primary liver carcinoma. About the study: With diameters of roughly 4 to 10 cm, tumors were stage T1-T3 N0M0.

Blood RNA was derived from unsorted whole blood, and germline DNA was extracted too. A primer matching the constant region was used to make TCR beta cDNA from approximately 0.45 ug of total RNA. Three-round nested multiplex PCR performed with slightly modified ARM-PCR produced the TCR beta libraries. TRBV1-TRBV30 forward primers paired with a C-beta reverse primer drove the first two PCR rounds, ten to eleven cycles each. TCRdb re-called the multiplex PCR reads with MiXCR, one entry per CDR3 protein. The sample contains 320,000 or so distinct CDR3 sequences, roughly 60% of which appear only once. This clonotype was counted at least ten times. The V gene's germline CDR1 is LGHNA and CDR2 YSLEER. This CDR3 is built from 15 residues. Germline trimming cut 0 bases from V and 7 bases from J; bases unmatched to any gene: 7.

V is TRBV4-3 and J is TRBJ1-2; 8 bases match TRBD1. The TCR originated in a middle-aged man with primary liver carcinoma and hepatitis B virus infection. The specimen sequenced was peripheral blood. DNA of the CDR3: TGCGCCAGCAGCCAAGATCGGGCAGGGGGCTCTGGCTACACCTTC. It codes for CASSQDRAGGSGYTF.